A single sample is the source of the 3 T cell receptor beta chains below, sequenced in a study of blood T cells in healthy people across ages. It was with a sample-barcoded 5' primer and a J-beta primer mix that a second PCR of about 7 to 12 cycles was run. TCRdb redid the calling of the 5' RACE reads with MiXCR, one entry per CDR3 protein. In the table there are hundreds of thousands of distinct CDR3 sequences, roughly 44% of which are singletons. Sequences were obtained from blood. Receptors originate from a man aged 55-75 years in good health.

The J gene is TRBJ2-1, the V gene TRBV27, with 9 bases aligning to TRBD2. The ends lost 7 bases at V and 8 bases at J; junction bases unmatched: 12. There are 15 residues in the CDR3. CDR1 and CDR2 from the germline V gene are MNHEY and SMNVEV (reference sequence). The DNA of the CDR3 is TGTGCCAGCACCCACGCGGGGGGGCGGTACGATGAGCAGTTCTTC. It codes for CASTHAGGRYDEQFF.

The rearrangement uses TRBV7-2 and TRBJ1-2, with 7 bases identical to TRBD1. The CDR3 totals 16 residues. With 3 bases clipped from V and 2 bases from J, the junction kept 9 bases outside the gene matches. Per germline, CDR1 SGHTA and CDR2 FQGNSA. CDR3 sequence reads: CASSFQPGQFNYGYTF. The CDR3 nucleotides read TGTGCCAGCAGCTTCCAGCCGGGACAGTTCAACTATGGCTACACCTTC.

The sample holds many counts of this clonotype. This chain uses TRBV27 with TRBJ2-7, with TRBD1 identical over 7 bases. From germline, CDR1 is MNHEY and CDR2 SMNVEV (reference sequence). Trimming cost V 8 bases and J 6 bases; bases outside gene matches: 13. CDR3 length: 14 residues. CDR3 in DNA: TGTGCCAGCCGCCGTACGACAGGGCTAGGCGAGCAGTACTTC. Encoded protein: CASRRTTGLGEQYF.